These 6 T cell receptor beta chains originate from one sample sequenced in a study of blood T cell repertoires in COVID-19. The data were produced by immunoSEQ multiplex PCR, yet TCRdb's version contains in-frame clones alone and is incomplete. The sample consists of over 120,000 clones, 86% of them appearing once. The sample consisted of PBMCs or T cells enriched from blood (not recorded which). These receptors originate from a man aged 50-59 years who had recovered from COVID-19.

The chain couples TRBV2 to TRBJ1-4; maybe TRBD1 (5 bases). Germline loops: CDR1 SNHLY, CDR2 FYNNEI. V lost 7 bases, J lost 8 bases, and 14 bases lay in between. The CDR3 totals 13 residues. Here the CDR3 reads CASKPTGGEKLFF. The CDR3 coding sequence is TGTGCCAGCAAGCCTACCGGGGGAGAAAAACTGTTTTTT.

Remarks on this clone: The sample contains more than one DNA sequence encoding this CDR3. CDR3 nucleotide sequence: TGCGCCAGCAGCTTGGGGACTGGCAGGGATACGCAGTATTTT. It codes for CASSLGTGRDTQYF. The chain uses TRBV5-1 and TRBJ2-3, with D maybe TRBD2 (5 bases). Looked up from germline, CDR1 is SGHRS and CDR2 is YFSETQ. The CDR3 is 14 residues long. V gave up 0 bases and J gave up 6 bases, with 11 bases separating them.

This clone was detected a few times. The chain has TRBV3-1 (or the pseudogene TRBV3-2) and TRBJ1-2, with no clear D. Per germline, CDR1 LGHDT and CDR2 YNNKEL (reference sequence). Trimming took off 5 bases at V and 8 bases at J, with 15 bases between the two ends. CDR3 length: 13 amino acids. CDR3 region: CASSNAGSGGYTF. In nucleotides, the CDR3 is TGTGCCAGCAGCAATGCGGGATCAGGCGGCTACACCTTC.

In this sample, this clone turned up a few times. V usage is TRBV5-1 and J usage is TRBJ2-1, with D possibly being TRBD2 (5 bases). Germline V gene lookup returns CDR1 SGHRS and CDR2 YFSETQ. There are 14 residues in the CDR3. Trimming stripped 6 bases from V and 4 bases from J, with 14 bases between. CDR3 nucleotide sequence: TGCGCCAGCACTTATGGAGGCGGGTACAATGAGCAGTTCTTC. Amino acid sequence: CASTYGGGYNEQFF.

The rearrangement links TRBV3-1 (or the pseudogene TRBV3-2) to TRBJ2-5; D is uncertain. V lost 0 bases, J lost 1 base, and 12 bases lay in between. This CDR3 comprises 16 residues. CDR1 and CDR2 (germline): LGHDT, YNNKEL (reference sequence). The CDR3 here is CASSQEPPPVQETQYF. Here the CDR3 DNA reads TGTGCCAGCAGCCAAGAACCCCCCCCGGTCCAAGAGACCCAGTACTTC.

CDR3 bases: TGCGCCAGCAGCCAAGGAACAAGGGGATACAATGAGCAGTTCTTC. It translates to CASSQGTRGYNEQFF. V is TRBV4-3 and J is TRBJ2-1; perhaps TRBD1 as D (5 bases). V lost 1 base and J 4 bases, leaving 11 bases between the germline ends. CDR1 and CDR2 (germline): LGHNA, YSLEER. The CDR3 length is 15 residues.